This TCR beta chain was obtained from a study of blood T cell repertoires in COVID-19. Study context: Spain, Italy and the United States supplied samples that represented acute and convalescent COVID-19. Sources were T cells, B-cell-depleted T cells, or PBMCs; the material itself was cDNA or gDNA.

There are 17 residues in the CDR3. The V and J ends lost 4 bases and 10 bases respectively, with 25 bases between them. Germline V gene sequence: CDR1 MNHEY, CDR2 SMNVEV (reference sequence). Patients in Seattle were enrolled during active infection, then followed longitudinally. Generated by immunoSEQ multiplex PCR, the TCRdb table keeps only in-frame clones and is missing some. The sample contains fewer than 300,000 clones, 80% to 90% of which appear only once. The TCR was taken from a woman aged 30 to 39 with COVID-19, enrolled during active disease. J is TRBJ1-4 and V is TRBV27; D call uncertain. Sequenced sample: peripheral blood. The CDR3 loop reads CASSSRSIASPVGKLFF. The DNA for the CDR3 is TGTGCCAGCAGTTCCCGATCGATCGCGTCCCCGGTTGGAAAACTGTTTTTT. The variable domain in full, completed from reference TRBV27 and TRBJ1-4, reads EAQVTQNPRYLITVTGKKLTVTCSQNMNHEYMSWYRQDPGLGLRQIYYSMNVEVTDKGDVPEGYKVSRKEKRNFPLILESPSPNQTSLYFCASSSRSIASPVGKLFFGSGTQLSVL.